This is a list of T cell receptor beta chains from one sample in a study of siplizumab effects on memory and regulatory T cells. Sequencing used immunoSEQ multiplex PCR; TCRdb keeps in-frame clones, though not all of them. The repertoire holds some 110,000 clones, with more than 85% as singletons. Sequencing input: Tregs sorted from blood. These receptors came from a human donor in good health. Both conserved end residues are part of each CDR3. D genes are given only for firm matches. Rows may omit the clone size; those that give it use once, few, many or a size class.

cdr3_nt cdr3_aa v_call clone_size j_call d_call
TGTGCCAGTAGTCTGGGGGGCGCCGGGACCCAGTACTTC CASSLGGAGTQYF TRBV19 . TRBJ2-5 .
TGTGCCAGCAGGGGACAGAGCCCCAGCAATGAGCAGTTCTTC CASRGQSPSNEQFF TRBV2 . TRBJ2-1 TRBD1
TGTGCCAGCAGCCCCCCCGGGCTTCAAGAGCAGTTCTTC CASSPPGLQEQFF TRBV11-3 . TRBJ2-1 .
TGTGCCAGCAGTTACAGGGGAGGGCAGCCCCAGCATTTT CASSYRGGQPQHF TRBV6-6 . TRBJ1-5 .
TGTGCCAGAAGCTTGACGGCGGGGCGCGAGACCCAGTACTTC CARSLTAGRETQYF TRBV5-3 . TRBJ2-5 .
TGTGCCAGCAGCGTAGGGTCTGGAAGGGTCTACGAGCAGTACTTC CASSVGSGRVYEQYF TRBV9 once TRBJ2-7 .
TGTGCCAGCAGTTTATTGTCGGCAGGAATATTCTATGGCTACACCTTC CASSLLSAGIFYGYTF TRBV27 . TRBJ1-2 .
TGTGCCAGCAGTAAAACGGGGGACACCCCTGGCTACACCTTC CASSKTGDTPGYTF TRBV2 . TRBJ1-2 .
TGTGCCAGCAGCCAAGAATCAGCCAGGAGCTCCTATAATTCACCCCTCCACTTT CASSQESARSSYNSPLHF TRBV4-2 . TRBJ1-6 .
TGTGCCAGCAGCCGGGGCTGGGAGGATGAAAAACTGTTTTTT CASSRGWEDEKLFF TRBV7-9 . TRBJ1-4 .
TGTGCCAGCAGCTTAGAGCTCTCTACAGGGTCTTACAATGAGCAGTTCTTC CASSLELSTGSYNEQFF TRBV11-2 . TRBJ2-1 .
TGTGCCACGGGTCCAGCGGGACACGGGACCGGGACAGATACGCAGTATTTT CATGPAGHGTGTDTQYF TRBV19 . TRBJ2-3 .
TGTGCCAGCAGTTTATCAGGCCGCAACACCGGGGAGCTGTTTTTT CASSLSGRNTGELFF TRBV28 . TRBJ2-2 .
TGTGCCAGCAGTTACTCGCGACCAGGGGCTTCACCCCTCCACTTT CASSYSRPGASPLHF TRBV6-5 . TRBJ1-6 .
TGTGCCAGCAGCTTCGGGGGGTATGGTGAAAAACTGTTTTTT CASSFGGYGEKLFF TRBV5-6 . TRBJ1-4 .
TGCAGCGGAAGACAGGATTTGAACACTGAAGCTTTCTTT CSGRQDLNTEAFF TRBV29-1 . TRBJ1-1 .
TGTGCCAGCAGCTTAGCGTTCAGAGACCATGAAAAACTGTTTTTT CASSLAFRDHEKLFF TRBV7-8 . TRBJ1-4 .
TGCGCCAGCAGCCAAGTCGGAGTTGGCTACACCTTC CASSQVGVGYTF TRBV4-3 . TRBJ1-2 .
TGCGCCAGCAGCCAAGATGGACTAGCGGGAGTCAATGAGCAGTTCTTC CASSQDGLAGVNEQFF TRBV4-3 . TRBJ2-1 TRBD2
TGTGCCAGCAGCCAAGTTCGTCAGTCCTACGAGCAGTACTTC CASSQVRQSYEQYF TRBV14 . TRBJ2-7 .
TGTGCCAGCAGCCAAGTCGCGGTCGGGCGAGCTTTCTTT CASSQVAVGRAFF TRBV4-2 once TRBJ1-1 .
TGTGCCAGCAGCTTAACCCCCCGGACACGGATGATGAACACTGAAGCTTTCTTT CASSLTPRTRMMNTEAFF TRBV7-3 . TRBJ1-1 .
TGCGCCAGCAGCTTGGTAGCGGTGAGCTCCTACAATGAGCAGTTCTTC CASSLVAVSSYNEQFF TRBV5-1 . TRBJ2-1 .
TGTGCCTGGAGTCATAGCGGATTCTCCTACAATGAGCAGTTCTTC CAWSHSGFSYNEQFF TRBV30 . TRBJ2-1 .
TGTGCCAGCAGTGAAGGGTTAGGAACCAATGAGCAGTTCTTC CASSEGLGTNEQFF TRBV6-1 once TRBJ2-1 .
TGTGCCTGGAGCTTAACAGGGCCTTGGGGCTACACCTTC CAWSLTGPWGYTF TRBV30 . TRBJ1-2 .
TGTGCCTGGTCGAGGGACTCCTACGAGCAGTACTTC CAWSRDSYEQYF TRBV30 once TRBJ2-7 .
TGCGCCAGCTCAGGGACCTTCTCCTACGAGCAGTACTTC CASSGTFSYEQYF TRBV5-1 . TRBJ2-7 .
TGCAGCGCAGTGGTCCGGTTGACAGGTGGCGAAGCTTTCTTT CSAVVRLTGGEAFF TRBV29-1 . TRBJ1-1 .
TGTGCCAGCAGCCACTTTACAGATACGCAGTATTTT CASSHFTDTQYF TRBV2 . TRBJ2-3 .
TGTGCCAGCGGGGGGGTAGGGGAGCTGTTTTTT CASGGVGELFF TRBV6-1 once TRBJ2-2 TRBD2
TGTGCCATCAGTGTAGGCACAGGGGAGACCCAGTACTTC CAISVGTGETQYF TRBV10-3 . TRBJ2-5 .
TGTGCCTGGAGTGTACGGCTAGGCAGACTGACCTACGAGCAGTACTTC CAWSVRLGRLTYEQYF TRBV30 . TRBJ2-7 .
TGTGCCAGCACCCACGGGGGTAGCGGGAACGGGGAGCTGTTTTTT CASTHGGSGNGELFF TRBV6-5 . TRBJ2-2 TRBD2
TGTGCCAGCAGCTTAGAACCTCGGGTGGGATCCTACGAGCAGTACTTC CASSLEPRVGSYEQYF TRBV7-2 . TRBJ2-7 .
TGTGCCAGCAGCTTCGGGCAGCACGAGCAGTACTTC CASSFGQHEQYF TRBV11-3 . TRBJ2-7 .
TGCGCCAGCAGCCAAGACGGTCGGCTAGCGAAAAGCACAGATACGCAGTATTTT CASSQDGRLAKSTDTQYF TRBV4-1 . TRBJ2-3 .
TGTGCCAGCAGCCGGGGACTAGACACCGAGCAGTACTTC CASSRGLDTEQYF TRBV5-6 . TRBJ2-7 TRBD2
TGTGCCAGCAGCTTACTAGCGGGGGGGTACAATGAGCAGTTCTTC CASSLLAGGYNEQFF TRBV7-3 . TRBJ2-1 TRBD2
TGTGCCAGCTCGCCGCAGGGAACCGGGCAGCCCCAGCATTTT CASSPQGTGQPQHF TRBV18 . TRBJ1-5 .
TGTGCCATCCTTGAGGGGGGATCTGGAAACACCATATATTTT CAILEGGSGNTIYF TRBV10-3 . TRBJ1-3 .